The 13 T cell receptor beta chains given below trace back to one sample, sequenced in a study of shared clonotypes between healthy human individuals. The table came from immunoSEQ multiplex PCR; TCRdb's copy has only in-frame clones and leaves some out. The data contain roughly 1.5 million clones, under 99% of them singletons. The material sequenced was naive CD4+ T cells sorted from blood. Noted subset: CD45RA+ positively selected. All receptors come from a man in his thirties or forties in good health.

About this clone: Other DNA sequences in the sample encode the same CDR3. V is TRBV5-1 and J is TRBJ2-2; TRBD1 aligns across 7 bases. The trim removed 7 bases at V and 0 bases at J, leaving 6 bases unmatched. CDR1 SGHRS and CDR2 YFSETQ come from the germline V gene. The CDR3 loop spans 15 amino acids. This CDR3 is CASRPGTANTGELFF. The CDR3 nucleotides are TGCGCCAGCCGCCCCGGGACAGCGAACACCGGGGAGCTGTTTTTT.

The chain employs TRBV4-1 and TRBJ2-5; 9 bases align to TRBD1. Germline V gene sequence: CDR1 MGHRA, CDR2 YSYEKL. V was clipped by 3 bases and J by 4 bases; unmatched bases: 6. The CDR3 loop spans 15 amino acids. This CDR3 reads CASSQPGQGTETQYF. The CDR3, as DNA: TGCGCCAGCAGCCAGCCGGGACAGGGAACAGAGACCCAGTACTTC.

Regarding this clone: The sample holds other DNA sequences that translate to the same CDR3. The chain links TRBV29-1 to TRBJ1-1, with a possible D match to TRBD1 (6 bases). The V gene's germline CDR1 is SQVTM and CDR2 ANQGSEA. Between the trimmed V and J ends, which lost 6 bases and 1 base, there was a span of 6 bases. This CDR3 has 11 residues. CDR3 residues: CSVRGNTEAFF. Here the CDR3 DNA reads TGCAGCGTCAGGGGGAACACTGAAGCTTTCTTT.

V usage is TRBV7-2 and J usage is TRBJ2-3, with 8 bases aligning to TRBD2. V lost 2 bases, J lost 6 bases, and 10 bases stayed unmatched. Per the germline V gene, CDR1 is SGHTA and CDR2 is FQGNSA. The CDR3 is 16 residues long. CDR3 in amino acids: CASSLTSGAPGDTQYF. The CDR3 nucleotides read TGTGCCAGCAGCTTAACTAGCGGAGCTCCCGGGGATACGCAGTATTTT.

J is TRBJ2-1 and V is TRBV14, with 11 bases fitting TRBD2. The CDR3 runs 16 residues. The germline V gene encodes CDR1 SGHDN and CDR2 FVKESK. With 3 bases clipped from V and 4 bases from J, the junction kept 5 bases outside the gene matches. The CDR3 loop is CASSHPGLAEYNEQFF. In DNA form, the CDR3 reads TGTGCCAGCAGCCACCCGGGACTAGCGGAATACAATGAGCAGTTCTTC.

The chain uses TRBV7-9 and TRBJ2-5; 8 nucleotides agree with TRBD2. After removal of 5 bases from V and 6 bases from J, the junction contained 8 bases not matched to a gene. This CDR3 has 14 residues. Germline lookup yields CDR1 SEHNR and CDR2 FQNEAQ (reference sequence). DNA for the CDR3: TGTGCCAGCAGCCCGACGGGACTAGGAAAGACCCAGTACTTC. This sequence encodes CASSPTGLGKTQYF.

The V and J genes are TRBV28 and TRBJ1-5; D is unclear. V lost 2 bases to trimming and J lost 6 bases, with 14 bases between them. The CDR3 has 15 residues. Germline assignment: CDR1 MDHEN and CDR2 SYDVKM. The CDR3 DNA is TGTGCCAGCAGTTTAGGAAAAGTCGGCGGTCAGCCCCAGCATTTT. As protein: CASSLGKVGGQPQHF.

V gene TRBV28 combines with J gene TRBJ2-7; D gene uncertain. CDR3 length: 14 amino acids. In germline, CDR1 is MDHEN, CDR2 SYDVKM. Trimming removed 6 bases at V and 0 bases at J, with 12 bases between. The CDR3 DNA reads as TGTGCCAGCAGATGGACGGAAGGCTCCTACGAGCAGTACTTC. Encoded protein: CASRWTEGSYEQYF.

This clone came up once. This chain links TRBV5-5 with TRBJ2-7; 7 bases line up with TRBD2. CDR1 is SGHKS, CDR2 YYEKEE, per germline (reference sequence). There are 14 residues in the CDR3. V dropped 4 bases and J dropped 2; count of bases not matched to a gene: 6. CDR3 loop: CASSQAGRTYEQYF. The CDR3, as DNA: TGTGCCAGCAGCCAGGCCGGGAGGACCTACGAGCAGTACTTC.

This clone was observed once. J is TRBJ2-1 and V is TRBV29-1, with D possibly called TRBD1 or TRBD2 (5 bases each). CDR1 and CDR2 from the germline V gene are SQVTM and ANQGSEA. This CDR3 spans 14 amino acids. V gave up 3 bases and J gave up 9 bases, with 18 bases separating them. Here the CDR3 DNA reads TGCAGCGTTGACCTGGGACCGGCTGTGGGTGAGCAGTTCTTC. It translates to CSVDLGPAVGEQFF.

As regards this clone: This may stem from a read error, because a much larger clone lies one nucleotide away. This chain joins TRBV9 and TRBJ1-5; 8 bases are a match to TRBD1. Germline V gene sequence: CDR1 SGDLS, CDR2 YYNGEE. V gave up 3 bases and J gave up 4 bases; unmatched junction bases: 0. The CDR3 consists of 13 residues. In nucleotides, the CDR3 is TGTGCCAGCAGCGGGACAGGGAATCAGCCCCAGCATTTT. Its translation: CASSGTGNQPQHF.

The chain recombines TRBV7-9 with TRBJ1-5; D remains ambiguous. CDR1 is SEHNR and CDR2 is FQNEAQ in the germline V gene (reference sequence). The CDR3 is 15 residues long. V shed 5 bases and J shed 5 bases, with 16 bases lying between them. The CDR3 coding sequence is TGTGCCAGCAGCCCTGGACCAGTTCCATATCAGCCCCAGCATTTT. It translates to CASSPGPVPYQPQHF.

The chain employs TRBV28 and TRBJ2-7; D call uncertain. The CDR3 runs 13 residues. Germline-derived CDR1 and CDR2 are MDHEN and SYDVKM. The V and J ends lost 5 bases and 1 base respectively, with 9 bases between them. This CDR3 reads CASSPSLSYEQYF. CDR3 sequence (DNA): TGTGCCAGCAGTCCCAGCCTATCCTACGAGCAGTACTTC.